This is a list of T cell receptor beta chains from one sample in a study of OX40 agonist ivuxolimab in advanced cancers. Measured with immunoSEQ multiplex PCR; TCRdb has only the in-frame clones, and not every one. The profile shows fewer than 60,000 clones, over 75% of them singletons. Sequences were derived from CD4+ or CD8+ T cells sorted from blood, sampled in a trial of the OX40 agonist ivuxolimab. All receptors come from an adult with an advanced solid tumor such as melanoma, head and neck, liver or kidney cancer. The CDR3 runs from the conserved cysteine through the conserved F or W. Fields, in order: V gene, D gene, clone size, J gene, CDR3 DNA, CDR3 protein. D genes are given only for firm matches. Expanded clones get a size class; other rows say once, few or many, or leave the size out.

TRBV7-2	NA	NA	TRBJ1-4	TGTGCCAGCAGCTTAGGCTATAGCACTAATGAAAAACTGTTTTTT	CASSLGYSTNEKLFF
TRBV19	NA	NA	TRBJ1-5	TGTGCCAGTAGTAAGGAACCGGCGGAAAATCAGCCCCAGCATTTT	CASSKEPAENQPQHF
TRBV5-6	NA	NA	TRBJ2-7	TGTGCCAGCAGCTTAGTTGACAGCGAGATGGGAGAGCAGTACTTC	CASSLVDSEMGEQYF
TRBV6-1	NA	once	TRBJ1-2	TGTGCCAGCAGTGTCGGCGCGGTGGGCTACACCTTC	CASSVGAVGYTF
TRBV6-6	NA	NA	TRBJ1-5	TGTGCCAGCACCCAGGGCCCGGTCCAGCCCCAGCATTTT	CASTQGPVQPQHF
TRBV6-5	NA	NA	TRBJ1-4	TGTGCCAGCAGTACCTGGGACGGTGAGGGGGGAAAACTGTTTTTT	CASSTWDGEGGKLFF
TRBV2	NA	NA	TRBJ1-1	TGTGCCAGCAAGAGGCAGGGGCTGAACACTGAAGCTTTCTTT	CASKRQGLNTEAFF
TRBV18	NA	few	TRBJ1-6	TGTGCCAGCTCACCGGCTGGGGTCGATTCACCCCTCCACTTT	CASSPAGVDSPLHF
TRBV15	TRBD1	NA	TRBJ2-1	TGTGCCACCCAACCGGACGGGACAGTTTTTTACAATGAGCAGTTCTTC	CATQPDGTVFYNEQFF
TRBV5-1	TRBD1	NA	TRBJ2-5	TGCGCCAGCAGCCCCGGGACAGGGGCACAAGAGACCCAGTACTTC	CASSPGTGAQETQYF
TRBV13	TRBD1	NA	TRBJ1-2	TGTGCCAGCAGCTTGGACAGGGTGGGTGGCTACACCTTC	CASSLDRVGGYTF
TRBV5-1	NA	NA	TRBJ2-7	TGCGCCAGCAGCCTGGGGTGGGGGGGGGCGCTGGGGAAGCAGTACTTC	CASSLGWGGALGKQYF
TRBV6-1	NA	NA	TRBJ1-1	TGTGCCAGCGGAGAAACCCGGGAAACCACTGAAGCTTTCTTT	CASGETRETTEAFF
TRBV18	NA	NA	TRBJ1-1	TGTGCCAGCTCCCCGACCTACAGGGCTGAGAACACTGAAGCTTTCTTT	CASSPTYRAENTEAFF
TRBV9	TRBD1	once	TRBJ1-5	TGTGCCAGCAGCGTAGGGACAGGAGACAGCAATCAGCCCCAGCATTTT	CASSVGTGDSNQPQHF
TRBV15	TRBD1	NA	TRBJ2-5	TGTGCCACCAGCAGAGCCCCGACAGGGTTCCAAGAGACCCAGTACTTC	CATSRAPTGFQETQYF
TRBV7-7	NA	NA	TRBJ2-5	TGTGCCAGCAGCTTACATTTCACGGGGCAAGAGACCCAGTACTTC	CASSLHFTGQETQYF
TRBV6-1	NA	NA	TRBJ2-5	TGTGCCAGCAGTCTTGACGCCGAGGAGACCCAGTACTTC	CASSLDAEETQYF
TRBV6-1	NA	NA	TRBJ2-3	TGTGCCAGCAGTGTCCGGGGGGCGGATACGCAGTATTTT	CASSVRGADTQYF
TRBV9	TRBD2	NA	TRBJ2-3	TGTGCCAGCACGGTAGCGGGGATGACAGGCACAGATACGCAGTATTTT	CASTVAGMTGTDTQYF
TRBV7-2	TRBD1	NA	TRBJ1-5	TGTGCCAGCAGCTTAGGGGACAGAGGTCAGCCCCAGCATTTT	CASSLGDRGQPQHF
TRBV27	NA	once	TRBJ2-2	TGTGCCAGCAGTTTAAGGGCCGGGGAGCTGTTTTTT	CASSLRAGELFF
TRBV7-9	NA	NA	TRBJ2-3	TGTGCCAGCGTATTAGGGGAGGATACGCAGTATTTT	CASVLGEDTQYF
TRBV6-5	NA	NA	TRBJ2-5	TGTGCCAGCAGTGGGGGCCAAGAGACCCAGTACTTC	CASSGGQETQYF
TRBV14	NA	NA	TRBJ2-7	TGTGCCAGCAGCCGTTCCCGGGCCGAGCAGTACTTC	CASSRSRAEQYF
TRBV2	NA	NA	TRBJ2-7	TGTGCCAGCAGTGTCGGAGGGGGGCTAAGGGCCGAGCAGTACTTC	CASSVGGGLRAEQYF
TRBV11-2	NA	NA	TRBJ2-2	TGTGCCAGCAGCTTAGATCGGGGGACAACCGGGGAGCTGTTTTTT	CASSLDRGTTGELFF
TRBV28	NA	NA	TRBJ1-4	TGTGCCAGCAGCCTTACAAGAACTAATGAAAAACTGTTTTTT	CASSLTRTNEKLFF
TRBV2	NA	NA	TRBJ2-7	TGTGCCAGCACCCCGACAGAGAGCTCCTACGAGCAGTACTTC	CASTPTESSYEQYF
TRBV6-1	NA	NA	TRBJ1-5	TGTGCCAGCAGTGAAGCGCAAGTGGTCTATCAGCCCCAGCATTTT	CASSEAQVVYQPQHF
TRBV18	TRBD2	NA	TRBJ2-7	TGTGCCAGCTCACGTGAACTAGCGGGGGCGAGAGGGGAGCAGTACTTC	CASSRELAGARGEQYF
TRBV4-1	TRBD1	NA	TRBJ2-7	TGCGCCAGCAGCCAGGGACAGGGGGCGTCCTACGAGCAGTACTTC	CASSQGQGASYEQYF
TRBV5-1	TRBD2	NA	TRBJ2-7	TGCGCCAGCAGCGGTAGCGGGGGGGCGTACGAGCAGTACTTC	CASSGSGGAYEQYF
TRBV6-6	NA	NA	TRBJ2-5	TGTGCCAGCAGTTACGGCAGAGGTAGAGAAGAGACCCAGTACTTC	CASSYGRGREETQYF
TRBV2	NA	NA	TRBJ2-2	TGTGCCAGCTTAAGGACAGCGAACACCGGGGAGCTGTTTTTT	CASLRTANTGELFF
TRBV10-3	NA	NA	TRBJ1-6	TGTGCCATCAGCTCCTGGGGGATCTATAATTCACCCCTCCACTTT	CAISSWGIYNSPLHF
TRBV10-3	TRBD1	NA	TRBJ2-1	TGTGCCACCTCCGATCGTAAAACAGGGGGGAATGAGCAGTTCTTC	CATSDRKTGGNEQFF
TRBV19	TRBD1	few	TRBJ1-5	TGTGCCAGTAGTAGAGGACAGGGGTGGGGTCAGCCCCAGCATTTT	CASSRGQGWGQPQHF
TRBV6-5	NA	few	TRBJ1-3	TGTGCCAGCAAAGACTCTGGAAACACCATATATTTT	CASKDSGNTIYF
TRBV4-1	NA	few	TRBJ1-6	TGCGCCAGCAGAGGACCCCGGAACTCTCTCAATTCACCCCTCCACTTT	CASRGPRNSLNSPLHF
TRBV19	TRBD1	NA	TRBJ2-3	TGTGCCAGTAGTATTGGAGGCGGACAGGGGACAGATACGCAGTATTTT	CASSIGGGQGTDTQYF
TRBV18	NA	NA	TRBJ1-6	TGTGCCAGCTCACAGGAGGGACGGAATTCACCCCTCCACTTT	CASSQEGRNSPLHF
TRBV27	NA	few	TRBJ2-3	TGTGCCAGCAGCCGCGGACAGCAAGACACAGATACGCAGTATTTT	CASSRGQQDTDTQYF
TRBV7-2	NA	NA	TRBJ1-1	TGTGCCAGCAGCTTGATAGTGGGTGAAGCTTTCTTT	CASSLIVGEAFF
TRBV5-4	NA	NA	TRBJ1-1	TGTGCCAGCATTGACGGGGGTCGACCAAACACTGAAGCTTTCTTT	CASIDGGRPNTEAFF
TRBV7-6	TRBD1	NA	TRBJ2-7	TGTGCCAGCAGCCTGAAGGGGACAGACCCCTACGAGCAGTACTTC	CASSLKGTDPYEQYF
TRBV6-4	NA	NA	TRBJ1-1	TGTGCCCCCGGAGGGCAGTCCTGGGGCTGTGGTGAAGCTTTCTTT	CAPGGQSWGCGEAFF
TRBV6-1	NA	NA	TRBJ2-5	TGTGCCAGCATGTTTCCGGAGTTGGAGACCCAGTACTTC	CASMFPELETQYF
TRBV28	NA	NA	TRBJ1-1	TGTGCCAGCAAAACTCAGGGTATCACTGAAGCTTTCTTT	CASKTQGITEAFF
TRBV18	NA	once	TRBJ1-2	TGTGCCAGCTCACCCCCCCGGTCCGGCGATGGCTACACCTTC	CASSPPRSGDGYTF
TRBV2	TRBD1	NA	TRBJ2-3	TGTGCCAGCAGTGAGTGGACAGGGAGAGATACGCAGTATTTT	CASSEWTGRDTQYF
TRBV5-4	TRBD1	NA	TRBJ1-2	TGTGCCAGCAGCTTGACAGGGGCTTATGGCTACACCTTC	CASSLTGAYGYTF
TRBV4-2	TRBD2	NA	TRBJ2-5	TGTGCCAGCAGCCAAGAGGGGACTAGCGGGGGCCCGCCGGAAAAAGAGACCCAGTACTTC	CASSQEGTSGGPPEKETQYF
TRBV5-4	TRBD2	NA	TRBJ2-2	TGTGCCAGCAGCTTGGAGACTAGCAGGACCGGGGAGCTGTTTTTT	CASSLETSRTGELFF
TRBV28	NA	NA	TRBJ1-5	TGTGCCAGCATTATCGGGGCCCAATATAGCAATCAGCCCCAGCATTTT	CASIIGAQYSNQPQHF
TRBV5-1	NA	NA	TRBJ2-6	TGCGCCAGCAGCCGCCCCCGGGGGCAGGAGGCCAACGTCCTGACTTTC	CASSRPRGQEANVLTF
TRBV7-9	NA	NA	TRBJ1-2	TGTGCCAGCAGCTTTGACACCCTGTCCATCGGCTACACCTTC	CASSFDTLSIGYTF
TRBV2	NA	NA	TRBJ1-1	TGTGCCAGCTGTTTTGCTATGAACACTGAAGCTTTCTTT	CASCFAMNTEAFF
TRBV5-6	NA	once	TRBJ2-1	TGTGCCAGCAGCTCGCTTAGCGGAGACCATCAGGAGCAGTTCTTC	CASSSLSGDHQEQFF